Following are 13 T cell receptor beta chains from one sample sequenced in a study of T cell clonotyping in hematopoietic cell transplantation. Assay used: immunoSEQ multiplex PCR; TCRdb lists only in-frame clones, some missing. This table has fewer than 20,000 clones, under 90% appearing once. The sequences come from PBMCs, collected 100 days after allogeneic stem cell transplant. The receptor source for this set is a male patient aged 60 to 75 who had an allogeneic stem cell transplant from a related donor, so the T cells may come from the graft donor. Some clones in this sample may be carry-over from other donors' samples.

The V gene is TRBV10-3, the J gene TRBJ1-1; TRBD1 aligns across 8 bases. The CDR3 length is 15 residues. The V and J ends lost 5 bases and 6 bases, in that order; junction bases with no gene match: 11. Looked up from germline, CDR1 is ENHRY and CDR2 is SYGVKD. This CDR3 reads CAISPQGGVESEAFF. The CDR3 coding sequence is TGTGCCATCAGTCCACAGGGGGGGGTAGAATCTGAAGCTTTCTTT.

This clone came up a few times. V and J are TRBV5-4 and TRBJ1-6, with a tentative D call TRBD1 (6 bases). Trimming took 4 bases from V and 9 from J, leaving 20 bases between them. Germline V gene sequence: CDR1 SGHNT, CDR2 YYREEE (reference sequence). The CDR3 length is 16 residues. The CDR3 sequence: CASSRGGIGVGSPLHF. The CDR3 region has the DNA TGTGCCAGCAGCAGAGGGGGGATCGGGGTTGGTTCACCCCTCCACTTT.

The rearrangement links TRBV11-3 to TRBJ1-3, with unresolved D. CDR1 and CDR2 from the germline V gene are SGHNT and YENEEA. CDR3 length: 13 amino acids. Trimming pared 5 bases from V and 0 bases from J, leaving 5 bases between. The CDR3 spells CASSALSGNTIYF. DNA for the CDR3: TGTGCCAGCAGCGCGCTCTCTGGAAACACCATATATTTT.

In DNA, the CDR3 is TGTGCCAGCAGCTTACAGGGTTACGAGCAGTACTTC. It codes for CASSLQGYEQYF. The chain is built from TRBV5-4 and TRBJ2-7; TRBD1 is a possible D gene (6 bases). CDR1 is SGHNT, CDR2 YYREEE, per germline (reference sequence). V was cut by 2 bases and J by 4 bases, with 7 bases left in between. The CDR3 sequence is 12 residues long.

This chain uses TRBV7-8 with TRBJ1-2; D gene uncertain. Germline values: CDR1 SGHVS, CDR2 FQNEAQ. The CDR3 totals 16 residues. Trimming cost V 2 bases and J 1 base, with 14 bases left between them. CDR3 loop: CASSLSIRGGNYGYTF. The CDR3 nucleotides are TGTGCCAGCAGCTTAAGTATAAGAGGTGGTAACTATGGCTACACCTTC.

The rearrangement uses TRBV28 and TRBJ2-3; TRBD2 matches at 8 bases. Unmatched junction bases numbered 8, after V lost 3 bases and J lost 6 bases. Germline CDR1 is MDHEN and CDR2 is SYDVKM. This CDR3 region has 15 residues. The CDR3 is CASSFNGGGRDTQYF. The CDR3, as DNA: TGTGCCAGCAGTTTCAACGGGGGGGGACGGGATACGCAGTATTTT.

V is TRBV27 and J is TRBJ1-2; D is possibly TRBD1 (5 bases). This CDR3 region has 14 residues. Germline V lookup: CDR1 MNHEY, CDR2 SMNVEV (reference sequence). V lost 5 bases to trimming and J lost 0 bases, with 10 bases between them. The CDR3 protein is CASSGDPANYGYTF. The CDR3 nucleotides are TGTGCCAGCAGTGGGGACCCAGCTAACTATGGCTACACCTTC.

The rearrangement joins TRBV5-1 to TRBJ1-3; 9 bases match TRBD1. Germline V gene data show CDR1 as SGHRS and CDR2 as YFSETQ. Losses at the gene ends were 1 base for V and 4 bases for J; bases not matched to a gene: 6. The CDR3 is made up of 16 amino acids. In DNA, the CDR3 is TGCGCCAGCAGCTTGACTCCGGGACAGGGAGGAAACACCATATATTTT. Translating it yields CASSLTPGQGGNTIYF.

This clone was detected once. The chain has TRBV4-3 and TRBJ1-6, with D perhaps matching TRBD1 (6 bases). This CDR3 spans 16 amino acids. CDR1 is LGHNA and CDR2 is YSLEER in the germline V gene. V was pared by 1 base and J by 6 bases, with 13 bases between. CDR3 nucleotide sequence: TGCGCCAGCAGCCAAGCGAGGGGGATAGGTAATTCACCCCTCCACTTT. Protein sequence: CASSQARGIGNSPLHF.

The CDR3 region has the DNA TGTGCCAGCAGCCTCGACAGGGATAATTCACCCCTCCACTTT. It codes for CASSLDRDNSPLHF. V usage is TRBV7-6 and J usage is TRBJ1-6, with 7 bases identical to TRBD1. J lost 5 bases, V lost 5 bases, and 3 bases had no gene match. The CDR3 contains 14 residues. Looked up from germline, CDR1 is SGHVS and CDR2 is FNYEAQ.

The chain carries TRBV21-1 and TRBJ2-7; no check of the table's D call, TRBD2, against the DNA was made. TRBV21-1 is a recognized pseudogene. CDR3 length equals 16 residues. CDR3 nucleotides: TGTGCCAGCACCCAAAGGGGACTAGCGTCGTCCTACGAGCAGTACTTC. It codes for CASTQRGLASSYEQYF.

The rearrangement joins TRBV5-1 to TRBJ2-7; either TRBD1 or TRBD2 may fit D (7 bases each). The V end was cut by 4 bases, the J end by 6 bases, with 14 bases between. CDR3 length equals 13 residues. Germline loops: CDR1 SGHRS, CDR2 YFSETQ. The CDR3 DNA sequence: TGCGCCAGCAGCGACAGGGAGGGGACCGAGCAGTACTTC. This gives the protein CASSDREGTEQYF.

CDR3 amino acids: CASSATVSYGYTF. The DNA of the CDR3 is TGTGCCAGCAGTGCGACAGTCTCTTATGGCTACACCTTC. V is TRBV25-1 and J is TRBJ1-2; maybe TRBD1 (5 bases). The germline gives CDR1 MGHDK, CDR2 SYGVNS. V shed 4 bases and J shed 5 bases, with 11 bases lying between them. This CDR3 has 13 amino acids.